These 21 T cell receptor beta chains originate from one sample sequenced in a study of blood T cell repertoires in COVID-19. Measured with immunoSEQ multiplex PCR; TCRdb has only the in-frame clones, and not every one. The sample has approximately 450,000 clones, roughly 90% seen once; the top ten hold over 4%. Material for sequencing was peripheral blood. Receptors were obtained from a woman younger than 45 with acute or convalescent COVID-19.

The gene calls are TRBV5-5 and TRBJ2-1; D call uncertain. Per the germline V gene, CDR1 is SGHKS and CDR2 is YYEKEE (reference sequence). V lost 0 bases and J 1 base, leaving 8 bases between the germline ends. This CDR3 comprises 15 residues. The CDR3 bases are TGTGCCAGCAGCTTGGCGGGTCTATCCTACAATGAGCAGTTCTTC. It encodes CASSLAGLSYNEQFF.

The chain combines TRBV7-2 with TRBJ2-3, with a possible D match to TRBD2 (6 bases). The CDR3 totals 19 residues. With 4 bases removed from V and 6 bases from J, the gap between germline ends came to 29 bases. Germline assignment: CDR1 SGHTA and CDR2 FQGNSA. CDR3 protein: CASSSVPSLEGRPLDTQYF. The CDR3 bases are TGTGCCAGCAGCTCGGTTCCCTCTTTGGAGGGGCGGCCATTGGATACGCAGTATTTT.

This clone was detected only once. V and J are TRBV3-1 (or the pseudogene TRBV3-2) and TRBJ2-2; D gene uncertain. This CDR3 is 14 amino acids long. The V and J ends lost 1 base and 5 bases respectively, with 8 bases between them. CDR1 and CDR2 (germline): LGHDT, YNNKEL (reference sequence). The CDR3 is CASSQASTTGELFF. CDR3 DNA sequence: TGTGCCAGCAGCCAAGCCTCGACTACCGGGGAGCTGTTTTTT.

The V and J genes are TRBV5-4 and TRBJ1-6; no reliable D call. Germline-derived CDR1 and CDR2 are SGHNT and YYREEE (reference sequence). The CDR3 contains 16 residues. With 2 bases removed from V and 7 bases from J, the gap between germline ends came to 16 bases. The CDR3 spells CASSLLTPGANSPLHF. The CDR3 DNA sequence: TGTGCCAGCAGCTTACTGACTCCGGGTGCGAATTCACCCCTCCACTTT.

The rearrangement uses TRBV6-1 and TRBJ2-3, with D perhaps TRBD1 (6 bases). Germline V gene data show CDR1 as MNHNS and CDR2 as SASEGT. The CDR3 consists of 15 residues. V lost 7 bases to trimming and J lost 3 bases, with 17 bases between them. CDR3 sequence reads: CASIRDSGETDTQYF. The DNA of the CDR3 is TGTGCCAGCATACGGGATTCAGGGGAAACAGATACGCAGTATTTT.

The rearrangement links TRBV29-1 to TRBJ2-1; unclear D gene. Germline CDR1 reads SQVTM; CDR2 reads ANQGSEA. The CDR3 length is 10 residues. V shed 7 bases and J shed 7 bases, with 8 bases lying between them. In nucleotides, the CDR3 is TGCAGCGCAAAATTAAATGAGCAGTTCTTC. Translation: CSAKLNEQFF.

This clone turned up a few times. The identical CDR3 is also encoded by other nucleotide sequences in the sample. The CDR3 sequence is CASSLSRENTEAFF. The DNA of the CDR3 is TGTGCCAGCAGCCTCTCCAGGGAGAACACTGAAGCTTTCTTT. The genes are TRBV7-9 and TRBJ1-1; tentative D call: TRBD1 (5 bases). V shed 5 bases and J shed 1 base, with 11 bases lying between them. The CDR3 has 14 amino acids. Germline V gives CDR1 SEHNR, CDR2 FQNEAQ (reference sequence).

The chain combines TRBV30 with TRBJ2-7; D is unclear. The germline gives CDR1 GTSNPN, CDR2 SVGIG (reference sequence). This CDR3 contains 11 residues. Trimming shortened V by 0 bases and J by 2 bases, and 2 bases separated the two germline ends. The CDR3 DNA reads TGTGCCTGGAGTGTCGCCTACGAGCAGTACTTC. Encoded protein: CAWSVAYEQYF.

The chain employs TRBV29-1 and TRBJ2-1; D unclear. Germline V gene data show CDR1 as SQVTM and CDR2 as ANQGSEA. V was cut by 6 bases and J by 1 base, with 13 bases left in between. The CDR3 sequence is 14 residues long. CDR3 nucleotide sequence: TGCAGCGTCGCCGGCCCTAGGTCCTACAATGAGCAGTTCTTC. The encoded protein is CSVAGPRSYNEQFF.

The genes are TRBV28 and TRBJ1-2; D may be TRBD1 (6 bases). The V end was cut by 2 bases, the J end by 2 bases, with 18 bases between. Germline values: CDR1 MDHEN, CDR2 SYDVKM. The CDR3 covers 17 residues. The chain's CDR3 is CASSLRLRAGVNYGYTF. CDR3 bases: TGTGCCAGCAGTTTACGGCTCAGGGCAGGGGTCAACTATGGCTACACCTTC.

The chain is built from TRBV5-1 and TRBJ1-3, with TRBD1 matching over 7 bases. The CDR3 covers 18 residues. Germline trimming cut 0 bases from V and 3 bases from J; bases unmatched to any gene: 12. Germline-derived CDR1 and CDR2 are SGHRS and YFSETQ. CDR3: CASSLEGVWTGLGNTIYF. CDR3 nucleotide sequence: TGCGCCAGCAGCTTGGAAGGGGTTTGGACAGGACTTGGAAACACCATATATTTT.

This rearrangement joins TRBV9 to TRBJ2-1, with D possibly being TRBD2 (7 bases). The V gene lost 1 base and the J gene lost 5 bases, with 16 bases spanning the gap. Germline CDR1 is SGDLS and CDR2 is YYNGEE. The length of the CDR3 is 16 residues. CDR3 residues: CASSVSPRGANNEQFF. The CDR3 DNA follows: TGTGCCAGCAGCGTATCCCCACGGGGGGCAAACAATGAGCAGTTCTTC.

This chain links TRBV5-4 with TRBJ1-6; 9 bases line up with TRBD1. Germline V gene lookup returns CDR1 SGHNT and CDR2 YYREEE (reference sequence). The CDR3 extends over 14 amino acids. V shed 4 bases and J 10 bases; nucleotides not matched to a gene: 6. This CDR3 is CASSQDRGSSPLHF. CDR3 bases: TGTGCCAGCAGCCAGGACAGGGGCTCGTCACCCCTCCACTTT. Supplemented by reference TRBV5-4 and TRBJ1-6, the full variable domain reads ETGVTQSPTHLIKTRGQQVTLRCSSQSGHNTVSWYQQALGQGPQFIFQYYREEENGRGNFPPRFSGLQFPNYSSELNVNALELDDSALYLCASSQDRGSSPLHFGNGTRLTVT.

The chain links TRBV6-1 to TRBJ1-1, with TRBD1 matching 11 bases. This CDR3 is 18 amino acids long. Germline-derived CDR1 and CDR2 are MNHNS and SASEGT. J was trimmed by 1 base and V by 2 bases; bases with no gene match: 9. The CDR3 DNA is TGTGCCAGCAGTGAACGCCGGACAGGGGGCACAACGAACACTGAAGCTTTCTTT. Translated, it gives CASSERRTGGTTNTEAFF.

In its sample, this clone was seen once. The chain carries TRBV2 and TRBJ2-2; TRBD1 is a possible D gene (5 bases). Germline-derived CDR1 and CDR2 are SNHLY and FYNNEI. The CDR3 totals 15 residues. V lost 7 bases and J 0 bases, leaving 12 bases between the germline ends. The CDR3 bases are TGTGCCAGCAATATCCAGGGCGCGAACACCGGGGAGCTGTTTTTT. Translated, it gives CASNIQGANTGELFF.

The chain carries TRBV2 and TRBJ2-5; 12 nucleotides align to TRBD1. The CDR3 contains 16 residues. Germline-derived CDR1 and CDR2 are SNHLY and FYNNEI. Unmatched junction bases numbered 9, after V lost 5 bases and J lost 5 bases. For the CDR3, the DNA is TGTGCCAGCAGTTACTCCGTCGGGACAGGGGGCGAGACCCAGTACTTC. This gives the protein CASSYSVGTGGETQYF. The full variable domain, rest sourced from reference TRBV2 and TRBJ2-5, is EPEVTQTPSHQVTQMGQEVILRCVPISNHLYFYWYRQILGQKVEFLVSFYNNEISEKSEIFDDQFSVERPDGSNFTLKIRSTKLEDSAMYFCASSYSVGTGGETQYFGPGTRLLVL.

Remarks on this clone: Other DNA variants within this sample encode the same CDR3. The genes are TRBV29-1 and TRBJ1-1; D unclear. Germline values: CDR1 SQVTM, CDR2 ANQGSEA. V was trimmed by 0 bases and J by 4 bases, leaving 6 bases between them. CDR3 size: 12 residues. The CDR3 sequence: CSVEEGGTEAFF. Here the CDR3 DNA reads TGCAGCGTTGAAGAAGGCGGCACTGAAGCTTTCTTT.

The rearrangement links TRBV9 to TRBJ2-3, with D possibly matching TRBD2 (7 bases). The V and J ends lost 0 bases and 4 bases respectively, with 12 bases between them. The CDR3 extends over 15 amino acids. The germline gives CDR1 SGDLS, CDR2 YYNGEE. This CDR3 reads CASSVGRGASDTQYF. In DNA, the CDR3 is TGTGCCAGCAGCGTAGGACGGGGGGCCTCAGATACGCAGTATTTT. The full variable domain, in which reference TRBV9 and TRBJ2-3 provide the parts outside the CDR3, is DSGVTQTPKHLITATGQRVTLRCSPRSGDLSVYWYQQSLDQGLQFLIQYYNGEERAKGNILERFSAQQFPDLHSELNLSSLELGDSALYFCASSVGRGASDTQYFGPGTRLTVL.

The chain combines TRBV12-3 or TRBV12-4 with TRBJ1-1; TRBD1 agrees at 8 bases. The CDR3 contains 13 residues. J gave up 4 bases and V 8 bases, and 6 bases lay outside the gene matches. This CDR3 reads CASYVTGATEAFF. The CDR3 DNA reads TGTGCCAGCTACGTGACAGGGGCCACTGAAGCTTTCTTT.

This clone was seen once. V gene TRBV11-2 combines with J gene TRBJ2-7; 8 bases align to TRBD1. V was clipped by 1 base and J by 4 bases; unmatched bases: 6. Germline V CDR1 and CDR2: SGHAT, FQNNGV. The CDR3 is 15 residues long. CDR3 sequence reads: CASSLGTGPLYEQYF. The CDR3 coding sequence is TGTGCCAGCAGCTTAGGGACAGGGCCCCTGTACGAGCAGTACTTC.

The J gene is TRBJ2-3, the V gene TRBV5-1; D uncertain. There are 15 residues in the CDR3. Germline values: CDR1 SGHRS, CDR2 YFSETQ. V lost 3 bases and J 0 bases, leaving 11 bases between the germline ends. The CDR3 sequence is CASSYRRISTDTQYF. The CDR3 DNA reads TGCGCCAGCAGCTATCGGAGAATTAGCACAGATACGCAGTATTTT.